The rows below give T cell receptor beta chains drawn from one sample of a study of early T cells in non-severe SARS-CoV-2 infection. TCRdb itself ran the 5' RACE reads through MiXCR, one entry per CDR3 protein. The sample lists 75,000 to 80,000 distinct CDR3 sequences, over 9% occurring once. This material consisted of whole blood, taken at baseline. The origin of the receptors is an adult who was a healthcare worker with PCR-confirmed SARS-CoV-2 infection or an uninfected control (not recorded which). Both conserved end residues are part of each CDR3. D genes are given only for firm matches. Clone size is shown for a subset of rows, as once, few, many or a class of expanded clone.

>TRBJ1-2|TRBV12-3/TRBV12-4|TRBD1|.
TGTGCCAGCAGCCAGGGCGGACAGGGGGGTTATGGCTACACCTTC
CASSQGGQGGYGYTF
>TRBJ1-2|TRBV6-6|.|many
TGTGCCAGCAGTTACGCACCTAAGGGGGGTTATGGCTACACCTTC
CASSYAPKGGYGYTF
>TRBJ1-4|TRBV13|.|few
TGTGCCAGCAGCTTGAAGGGGAATGAAAAACTGTTTTTT
CASSLKGNEKLFF
>TRBJ2-1|TRBV14|.|few
TGTGCCAGCAGCCAAGATTCCCGGGGGCGAGGGCAGTTCTTC
CASSQDSRGRGQFF
>TRBJ2-2|TRBV19|.|many
TGTGCCTCGAGGACGCAACAGGGTGGGAGAGAGCTGTTTTTT
CASRTQQGGRELFF
>TRBJ1-5|TRBV28|.|.
TGTGCCAGCAGTTTAATGACAGGCGCGGAGAATTTT
CASSLMTGAENF
>TRBJ1-5|TRBV6-1|TRBD1|many
TGTGCCAGCAGTGAAGGGACAGGGGCCGGTAATCAGCCCCAGCATTTT
CASSEGTGAGNQPQHF
>TRBJ2-6|TRBV14|.|.
TGTGCCAGCAGCCAAGCCAGGGTGAGCGGGGCCAACGTCCTGACTTTC
CASSQARVSGANVLTF
>TRBJ2-7|TRBV28|.|many
TGTGCCAGCACACCCACCTCCGGGACGTCGAGGAGCGAGCAGTACTTC
CASTPTSGTSRSEQYF
>TRBJ1-1|TRBV6-1|TRBD1|many
TGTGCCAGCAGCGAAGACAGGGTGCACACTGAAGCTTTCTTT
CASSEDRVHTEAFF
>TRBJ1-1|TRBV20-1|TRBD1|.
TGCAGTGCTAGAGTGCCAGGGGGACCGAACACTGAAGCTTTCTTT
CSARVPGGPNTEAFF
>TRBJ1-3|TRBV11-2|.|few
TGTGCCAGCGCCCGGGCACCAGGGGATGGAAACACCATATATTTT
CASARAPGDGNTIYF
>TRBJ2-1|TRBV29-1|TRBD1|.
TGCAGCGTTGAACCGGGGACAGCCTATGAGCAGTTCTTC
CSVEPGTAYEQFF
>TRBJ2-5|TRBV2|.|.
TGTGCCAGCAGTGATTTTGAGACCCAGTACTTC
CASSDFETQYF
>TRBJ2-5|TRBV10-3|.|.
TGTGCCATCAGTGAGTCCAGGGTGGAGACCCAGTACTTC
CAISESRVETQYF
>TRBJ2-5|TRBV6-1|.|few
TGTGCCAGCAGACGCGAAGAGACCCAGTACTTC
CASRREETQYF
>TRBJ1-1|TRBV28|TRBD1|many
TGTGCCAGCAGTTTAAGGGACAGGGGGATCGGGGAAGCTTTCTTT
CASSLRDRGIGEAFF
>TRBJ2-2|TRBV2|.|.
TGTGCCAGCAGTGACGGGGCAGCCGACACCGGGGAGCTGTTTTTT
CASSDGAADTGELFF
>TRBJ2-1|TRBV11-2|.|few
TGTGCCAGCACCCTTGCCGGTTCGCATTCCTACAATGAGCAGTTCTTC
CASTLAGSHSYNEQFF
>TRBJ1-2|TRBV19|.|many
TGTGCCAGTAACCGCGGGGGCGATGGCGGCTACACCTTC
CASNRGGDGGYTF
>TRBJ1-1|TRBV11-1|.|.
TGTGCCAGCAGTTTGGACAGTTTGAACACTGAAGCTTTCTTT
CASSLDSLNTEAFF
>TRBJ2-6|TRBV7-8|.|.
TGTGCCAGCAGCTTCAACAGGGCAGAAAACTCTGGGGCCAACGTCCTGATTTTC
CASSFNRAENSGANVLIF
>TRBJ2-3|TRBV3-1|TRBD2|.
TGTGCCAGCAGCCAAGTGCCGGGGGGAGGTAGAGATACGCAGTATTTT
CASSQVPGGGRDTQYF
>TRBJ2-3|TRBV10-3|.|.
TGTGCCATCAGACCACCCGGAAGCACAGATACGCAGTATTTT
CAIRPPGSTDTQYF
>TRBJ2-1|TRBV27|TRBD2|.
TGTGCCAGGACCGCGGGGAGGGATGAGCAGTTCTTC
CARTAGRDEQFF
>TRBJ1-1|TRBV11-2|.|many
TGTGCCAGCAGCTTAAGTAACAGGAACACTGAAGCTTTCTTT
CASSLSNRNTEAFF
>TRBJ1-5|TRBV18|.|.
TGTGCCAGCTCACCAGGGGCAGTAAATCAGCCCCAGCATTTT
CASSPGAVNQPQHF
>TRBJ1-2|TRBV5-1|TRBD1|few
TGCGCCAGCAGCTTGGGACAGGGGAATGGCTACACCTTC
CASSLGQGNGYTF
>TRBJ2-1|TRBV6-1|TRBD2|.
TGTGCCAGCAGTGAATGGTTCAGCGGGGGGATGAATGAGCAGTTCTTC
CASSEWFSGGMNEQFF
>TRBJ1-1|TRBV29-1|.|few
TGCAGCGCAAAAGGACTGGAGTGGAACACTGAAGCTTTCTTT
CSAKGLEWNTEAFF
>TRBJ2-7|TRBV6-2/TRBV6-3|TRBD1|few
TGTGCCAGCAGTGAGACAGGGGGTTACTACGAGCAGTACTTC
CASSETGGYYEQYF
>TRBJ2-1|TRBV18|.|few
TGTGCCAGCTCACTAGACCTGTCGCCTTCCAGGGGGGGAAATGAGCAGTTCTTC
CASSLDLSPSRGGNEQFF
>TRBJ2-3|TRBV27|TRBD2|.
TGTGCCAGCAGTCCGCGATTAGCGGGGGGTGTAGATACGCAGTATTTT
CASSPRLAGGVDTQYF
>TRBJ2-7|TRBV12-5|.|few
TGTGCTAGTGGTCAGAAGAAGCAGTACTTC
CASGQKKQYF
>TRBJ2-3|TRBV5-1|.|few
TGCGCCAGCAGCTTAGAGGGGCGTCACGGCACAGATACGCAGTATTTT
CASSLEGRHGTDTQYF
>TRBJ2-2|TRBV5-4|.|.
TGTGCCAGCGCCCTCACAGGGCAAACCGGGGAGCTGTTTTTT
CASALTGQTGELFF
>TRBJ2-7|TRBV12-5|TRBD2|few
TGTGCTAGTGGTTCTCTAGCGGGGGGCCGCTCCGGCGAGCAGTACTTC
CASGSLAGGRSGEQYF
>TRBJ2-1|TRBV7-8|.|.
TGTGCCAGCAGTTCAGGGCCCGCCAATGAGCAGTTCTTC
CASSSGPANEQFF
>TRBJ2-3|TRBV20-1|.|many
TGCAGTGCTCCCCCGGGCCGGGACTTGGGCACAGATACGCAGTATTTT
CSAPPGRDLGTDTQYF
>TRBJ2-3|TRBV25-1|TRBD1|few
TGTGCCAGCAGTTCGGCCTACCGGGACAGTAACACAGATACGCAGTATTTT
CASSSAYRDSNTDTQYF
>TRBJ1-6|TRBV2|TRBD1|few
TGTGCCAGCAGCTCTTTTACAGGGGGAGGTTCACCCCTCCACTTT
CASSSFTGGGSPLHF
>TRBJ1-1|TRBV5-4|.|few
TGTGCCAGCAGCTTGAATGGCGGGGTGAACACTGAAGCTTTCTTT
CASSLNGGVNTEAFF
>TRBJ2-2|TRBV7-6|.|many
TGTGCCAGCAGCCATAGCAGATCGAACACCGGGGAGCTGTTTTTT
CASSHSRSNTGELFF
>TRBJ1-6|TRBV18|TRBD1|.
TGTGCCAGCTCACCCGTAAGCCAGGGGGCCAATAATTCACCCCTCCACTTT
CASSPVSQGANNSPLHF
>TRBJ2-4|TRBV18|.|few
TGTGCCAGCTCACCAGGGCAGGGGAACATTCAGTACTTC
CASSPGQGNIQYF
>TRBJ2-3|TRBV30|TRBD2|few
TGTGCCTGTCAGCGGGGGGGCAGGGATACGCAGTATTTT
CACQRGGRDTQYF
>TRBJ2-1|TRBV5-1|.|.
TGCGCCAGCATTACCGGGGTCGGGTCCTACAATGAGCAGTTCTTC
CASITGVGSYNEQFF
>TRBJ2-7|TRBV20-1|TRBD1|many
TGCAGTGCTAGAGAATCTGACAGGGTCGTGGAGCAGTACTTC
CSARESDRVVEQYF
>TRBJ2-5|TRBV5-6|.|many
TGTGCCAGCAGCTTGGGGCCTTCAGGGAACCAAGAGACCCAGTACTTC
CASSLGPSGNQETQYF
>TRBJ1-1|TRBV5-1|TRBD1|.
TGCGCCAGCAGCTCGGACAGGGCGAACACTGAAGCTTTCTTT
CASSSDRANTEAFF
>TRBJ1-6|TRBV5-1|TRBD1|few
TGCGCCAGCAGCTTACAGGGGGGAAACAATTCACCCCTCCACTTT
CASSLQGGNNSPLHF